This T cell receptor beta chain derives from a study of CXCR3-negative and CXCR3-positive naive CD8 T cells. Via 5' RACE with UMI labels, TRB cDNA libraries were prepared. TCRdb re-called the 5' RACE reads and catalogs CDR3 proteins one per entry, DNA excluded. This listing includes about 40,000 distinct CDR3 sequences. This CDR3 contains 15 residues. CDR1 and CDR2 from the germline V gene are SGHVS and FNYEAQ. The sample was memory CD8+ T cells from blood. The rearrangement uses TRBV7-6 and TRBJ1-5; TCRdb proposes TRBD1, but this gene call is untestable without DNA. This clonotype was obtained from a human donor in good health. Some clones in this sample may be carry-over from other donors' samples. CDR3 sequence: CASSLGGQGNQPQHF.